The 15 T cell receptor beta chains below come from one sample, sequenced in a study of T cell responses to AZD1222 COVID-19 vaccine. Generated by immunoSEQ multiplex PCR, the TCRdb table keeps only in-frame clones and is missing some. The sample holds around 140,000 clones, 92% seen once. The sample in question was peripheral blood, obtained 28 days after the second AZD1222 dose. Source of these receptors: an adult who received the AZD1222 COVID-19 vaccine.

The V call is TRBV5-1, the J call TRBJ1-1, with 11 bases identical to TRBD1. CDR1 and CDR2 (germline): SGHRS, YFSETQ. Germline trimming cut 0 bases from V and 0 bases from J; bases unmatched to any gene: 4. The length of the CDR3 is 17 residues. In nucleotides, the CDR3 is TGCGCCAGCAGCTTGGGGACAGGGGGCACCCTGAACACTGAAGCTTTCTTT. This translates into CASSLGTGGTLNTEAFF.

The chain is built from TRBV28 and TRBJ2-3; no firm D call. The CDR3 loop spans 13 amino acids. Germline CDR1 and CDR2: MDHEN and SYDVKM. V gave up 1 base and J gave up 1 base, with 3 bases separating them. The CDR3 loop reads CASSLSGTDTQYF. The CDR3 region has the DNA TGTGCCAGCAGTTTATCTGGCACAGATACGCAGTATTTT.

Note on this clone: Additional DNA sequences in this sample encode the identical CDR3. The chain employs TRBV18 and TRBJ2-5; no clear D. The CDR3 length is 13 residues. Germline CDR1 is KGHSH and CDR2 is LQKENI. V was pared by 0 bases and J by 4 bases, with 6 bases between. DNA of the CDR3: TGTGCCAGCTCACCACCGGGCCTAGAGACCCAGTACTTC. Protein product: CASSPPGLETQYF.

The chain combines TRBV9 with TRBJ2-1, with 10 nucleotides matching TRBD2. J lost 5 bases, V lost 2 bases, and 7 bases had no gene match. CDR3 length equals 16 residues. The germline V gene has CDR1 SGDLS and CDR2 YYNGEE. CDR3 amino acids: CASSVSLAGVDNEQFF. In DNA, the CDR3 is TGTGCCAGCAGCGTCAGCCTAGCGGGAGTGGACAATGAGCAGTTCTTC.

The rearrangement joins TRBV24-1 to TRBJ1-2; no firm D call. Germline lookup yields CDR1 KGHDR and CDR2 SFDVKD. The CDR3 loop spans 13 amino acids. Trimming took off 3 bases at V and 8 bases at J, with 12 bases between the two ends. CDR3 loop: CATSDPGSHGYTF. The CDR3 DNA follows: TGTGCCACCAGTGATCCGGGGAGTCACGGCTACACCTTC.

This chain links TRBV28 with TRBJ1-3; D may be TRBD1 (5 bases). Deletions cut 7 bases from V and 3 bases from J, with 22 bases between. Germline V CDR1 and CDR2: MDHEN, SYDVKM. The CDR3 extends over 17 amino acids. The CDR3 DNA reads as TGTGCCAGCACGTCGTTGGGGGGGACCGGTTATGGAAACACCATATATTTT. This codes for CASTSLGGTGYGNTIYF. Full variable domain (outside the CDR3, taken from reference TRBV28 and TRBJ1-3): DVKVTQSSRYLVKRTGEKVFLECVQDMDHENMFWYRQDPGLGLRLIYFSYDVKMKEKGDIPEGYSVSREKKERFSLILESASTNQTSMYLCASTSLGGTGYGNTIYFGEGSWLTVV.

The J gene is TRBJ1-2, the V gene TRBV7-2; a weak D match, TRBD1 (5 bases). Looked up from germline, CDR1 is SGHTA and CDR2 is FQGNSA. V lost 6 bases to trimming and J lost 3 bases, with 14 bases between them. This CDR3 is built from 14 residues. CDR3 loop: CASSRTGTDYGYTF. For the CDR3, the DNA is TGTGCCAGCAGTCGAACCGGGACCGACTATGGCTACACCTTC.

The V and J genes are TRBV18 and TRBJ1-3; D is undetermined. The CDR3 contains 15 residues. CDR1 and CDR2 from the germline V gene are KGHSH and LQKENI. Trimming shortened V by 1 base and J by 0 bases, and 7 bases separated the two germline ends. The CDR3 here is CASSPQGSSGNTIYF. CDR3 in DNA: TGTGCCAGCTCACCACAGGGCAGCTCTGGAAACACCATATATTTT.

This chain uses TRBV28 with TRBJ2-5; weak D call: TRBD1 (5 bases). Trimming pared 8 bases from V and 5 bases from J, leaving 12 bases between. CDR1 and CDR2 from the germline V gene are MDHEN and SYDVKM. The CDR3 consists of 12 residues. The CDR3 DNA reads TGTGCCAGCGCAGGCAAGGGGGAGACCCAGTACTTC. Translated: CASAGKGETQYF.

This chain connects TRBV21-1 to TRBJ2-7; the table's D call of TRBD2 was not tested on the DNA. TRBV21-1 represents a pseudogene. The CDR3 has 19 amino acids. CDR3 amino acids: CASSKTSGRPPEFPYEQYF. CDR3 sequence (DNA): TGTGCCAGCAGCAAAACTAGCGGGAGGCCTCCCGAATTCCCCTACGAGCAGTACTTC.

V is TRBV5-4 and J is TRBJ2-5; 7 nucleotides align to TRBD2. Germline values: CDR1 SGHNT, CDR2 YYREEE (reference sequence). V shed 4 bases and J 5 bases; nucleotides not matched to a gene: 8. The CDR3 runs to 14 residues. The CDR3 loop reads CASSVQGAGETQYF. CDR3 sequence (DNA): TGTGCCAGCAGCGTGCAGGGAGCGGGGGAGACCCAGTACTTC.

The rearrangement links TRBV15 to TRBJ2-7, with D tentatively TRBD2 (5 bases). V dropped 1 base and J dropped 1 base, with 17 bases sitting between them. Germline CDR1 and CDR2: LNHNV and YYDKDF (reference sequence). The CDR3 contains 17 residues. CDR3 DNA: TGTGCCACCAGCAGAGCCCGGGGAGCGGTCGGATCCTACGAGCAGTACTTC. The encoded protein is CATSRARGAVGSYEQYF. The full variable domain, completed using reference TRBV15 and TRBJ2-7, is DAMVIQNPRYQVTQFGKPVTLSCSQTLNHNVMYWYQQKSSQAPKLLFHYYDKDFNNEADTPDNFQSRRPNTSFCFLDIRSPGLGDTAMYLCATSRARGAVGSYEQYFGPGTRLTVT.

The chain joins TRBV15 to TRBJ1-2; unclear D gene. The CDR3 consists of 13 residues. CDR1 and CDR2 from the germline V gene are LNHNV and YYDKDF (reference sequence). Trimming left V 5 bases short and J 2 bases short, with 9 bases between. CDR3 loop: CATSVDKNYGYTF. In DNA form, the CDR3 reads TGTGCCACCAGCGTAGACAAAAACTATGGCTACACCTTC. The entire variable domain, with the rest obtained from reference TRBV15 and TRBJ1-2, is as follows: DAMVIQNPRYQVTQFGKPVTLSCSQTLNHNVMYWYQQKSSQAPKLLFHYYDKDFNNEADTPDNFQSRRPNTSFCFLDIRSPGLGDTAMYLCATSVDKNYGYTFGSGTRLTVV.

In nucleotides, the CDR3 is TGTGCCGGGCGGCCGGGGCCTAACTATGGCTACACCTTC. Translation: CAGRPGPNYGYTF. The chain links TRBV6-5 to TRBJ1-2; tentative D call: TRBD1 (5 bases). The germline V gene encodes CDR1 MNHEY and CDR2 SVGAGI. V was trimmed by 11 bases and J by 0 bases, leaving 13 bases between them. This CDR3 is built from 13 residues.

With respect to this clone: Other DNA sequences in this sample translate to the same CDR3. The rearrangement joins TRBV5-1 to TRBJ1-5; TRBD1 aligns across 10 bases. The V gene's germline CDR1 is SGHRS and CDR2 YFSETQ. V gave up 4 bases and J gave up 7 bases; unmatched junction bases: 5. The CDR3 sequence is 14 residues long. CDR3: CASSPGQGHQPQHF. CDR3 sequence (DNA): TGCGCCAGCAGCCCGGGACAGGGGCACCAGCCCCAGCATTTT.